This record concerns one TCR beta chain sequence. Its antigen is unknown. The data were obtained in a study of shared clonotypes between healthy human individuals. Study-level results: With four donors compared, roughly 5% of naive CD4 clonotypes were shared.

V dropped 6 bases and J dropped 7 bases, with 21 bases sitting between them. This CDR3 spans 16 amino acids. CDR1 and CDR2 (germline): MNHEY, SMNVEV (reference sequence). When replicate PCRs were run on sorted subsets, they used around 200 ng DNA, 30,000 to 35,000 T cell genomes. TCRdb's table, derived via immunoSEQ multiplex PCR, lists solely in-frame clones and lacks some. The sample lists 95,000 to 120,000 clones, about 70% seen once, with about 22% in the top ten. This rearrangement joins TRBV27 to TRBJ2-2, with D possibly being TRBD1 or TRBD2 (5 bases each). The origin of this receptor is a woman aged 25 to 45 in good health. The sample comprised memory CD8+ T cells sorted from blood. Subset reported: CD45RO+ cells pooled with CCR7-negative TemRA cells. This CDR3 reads CASRGTNDYLGGELFF. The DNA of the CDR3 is TGTGCCAGCAGGGGGACCAACGACTATCTGGGCGGGGAGCTGTTTTTT.